This T cell receptor beta chain originates from a study of human CD4 T cells and Enterobacteriaceae. Study-level results: Ex vivo clonotype reactivity was inferred only by sequence matching.

Sorting took every CD4+ cell except CD45RA+CCR7+CD95- naive cells, reaching over 98% purity. Before sorting, cells positive for CD8, CD14, CD16, CD56, CD19 or bright CD25 were removed. In germline, CDR1 is SGHVS, CDR2 FNYEAQ. The CDR3 contains 14 residues. The ends lost 3 bases at V and 5 bases at J; junction bases unmatched: 6. Deep-level sequencing, detecting one cell in 200,000, covered ex vivo memory CD4+. Profiling relied on immunoSEQ multiplex PCR, and the TCRdb table lists in-frame clones only, not all of them. The table has 27,000 or so clones, approximately 80% seen once; the top ten hold around 1.7%. Concerning this clone itself: The target antigen is unknown.

The clonotype comes from a human donor in good health. Sequences were obtained from memory CD4+ T cells from blood. V is TRBV7-6 and J is TRBJ2-5; 7 bases fit TRBD1. This CDR3 reads CASSLGQIQETQYF. The CDR3 DNA follows: TGTGCCAGCAGCTTGGGACAGATCCAGGAGACCCAGTACTTC.